Sequencing of this TCR beta chain was carried out in a study of vaccination and CD4 T cells after COVID-19. An Oncomine TCR Beta short-read assay was used to sequence the DNA from cultured CD4+ T cells. MiXCR, applied by TCRdb to the PCR reads, yields one record per CDR3 protein. The sample lists roughly 16,000 distinct CDR3 sequences; about 45% were seen once. Treatment specified: roughly 10-day PBMC culture with coronavirus spike peptide pools or control peptides (ViraFEST assay). Half-medium replacement with fresh IL-2 medium took place on days 3 and 7. On this clonotype itself: Its matching antigen is unknown.

This clonotype was obtained from a human donor who had recovered from COVID-19. Sequencing was performed on CD4+ T cells from blood, cultured in vitro, taken after SARS-CoV-2 vaccination.

This CDR3 is CASSEGAANQVKAYEQYF. In nucleotides, the CDR3 is TGTGCCAGCAGTGAGGGGGCAGCCAATCAAGTTAAAGCCTACGAGCAGTACTTC. V is TRBV6-1 and J is TRBJ2-7; the D gene is possibly TRBD1 (6 bases). Germline-derived CDR1 and CDR2 are MNHNS and SASEGT. Trimming left V 3 bases short and J 2 bases short, with 23 bases between. CDR3 length equals 18 residues.